This passage covers 16 T cell receptor beta chains from one sample sequenced in a study of blood T cell repertoires in COVID-19. The protocol was immunoSEQ multiplex PCR, while the TCRdb copy is restricted to in-frame clones and leaves out a portion. The repertoire consists of about 270,000 clones, with under 90% occurring once and the leading ten covering under 3.5%. The sample was peripheral blood. Receptor source: a woman aged 18-29 years with acute or convalescent COVID-19.

A single count supports this clone. The rearrangement uses TRBV4-3 and TRBJ2-1, with TRBD2 matching 7 bases. The ends lost 0 bases at V and 4 bases at J; junction bases unmatched: 9. CDR1 LGHNA and CDR2 YSLEER come from the germline V gene. The CDR3 length is 17 residues. The CDR3 is CASSQEASGGRYNEQFF. CDR3 bases: TGCGCCAGCAGCCAAGAAGCTTCGGGAGGTCGGTACAATGAGCAGTTCTTC.

The chain has TRBV19 and TRBJ2-7; maybe TRBD1 (5 bases). Germline values: CDR1 LNHDA, CDR2 SQIVND (reference sequence). With 4 bases removed from V and 2 bases from J, the gap between germline ends came to 18 bases. The CDR3 has 16 amino acids. The CDR3 loop is CASSTDTGRKTYEQYF. The CDR3 coding sequence is TGTGCCAGTAGTACCGACACAGGACGGAAAACCTACGAGCAGTACTTC.

The rearrangement joins TRBV4-1 to TRBJ2-5; D is unclear. The length of the CDR3 is 15 residues. Trimming removed 1 base at V and 1 base at J, with 10 bases between. Germline V gene lookup returns CDR1 MGHRA and CDR2 YSYEKL. The CDR3 nucleotides read TGCGCCAGCAGCCAAGGGAGAGGCGTCCAAGAGACCCAGTACTTC. Protein: CASSQGRGVQETQYF.

This clone showed up just once. CDR3 nucleotides: TGTGCCAGCAGCCAGGCGGGACTAACTTTCTCCTACAATGAGCAGTTCTTC. Translated: CASSQAGLTFSYNEQFF. The genes are TRBV14 and TRBJ2-1, with 7 positions matching TRBD2. There are 17 residues in the CDR3. Germline trimming cut 3 bases from V and 0 bases from J; bases unmatched to any gene: 8. The germline V gene has CDR1 SGHDN and CDR2 FVKESK.

This clone was detected once. The chain uses TRBV6-2 or TRBV6-3 and TRBJ2-7, with TRBD2 matching 10 bases. Trimming took 2 bases from V and 2 from J; bases not matched to a gene: 9. The germline gives CDR1 MNHEY, CDR2 SVGEGT. There are 17 residues in the CDR3. The CDR3 region has the DNA TGTGCCAGCAGTTACGGGAGCGGGAGGGCCTCCACCTACGAGCAGTACTTC. Amino acid sequence: CASSYGSGRASTYEQYF.

Here the CDR3 DNA reads TGCGCCACCAAAACAGGGGTAGAGCAGTTCTTC. Translation: CATKTGVEQFF. The rearrangement uses TRBV10-1 and TRBJ2-1; TRBD1 matches 7 bases. The CDR3 is 11 amino acids. V lost 10 bases and J lost 10; bases outside the gene matches: 7. Germline values: CDR1 WNHNN, CDR2 SYGVQD (reference sequence).

The rearrangement joins TRBV7-9 to TRBJ2-7; D is undetermined. The CDR3 is 12 amino acids. Germline V gene data show CDR1 as SEHNR and CDR2 as FQNEAQ (reference sequence). The V end was cut by 2 bases, the J end by 5 bases, with 7 bases between. CDR3 sequence: CASSLSVDEQYF. CDR3 coding DNA: TGTGCCAGCAGCTTATCAGTTGACGAGCAGTACTTC.

The J gene is TRBJ2-3, the V gene TRBV25-1; 11 bases match TRBD1. V gave up 1 base and J gave up 3 bases; unmatched junction bases: 3. This CDR3 has 16 amino acids. Germline CDR1 and CDR2: MGHDK and SYGVNS. In DNA, the CDR3 is TGTGCCAGCAGTGAATCGGGGACAGGGGGGACAGATACGCAGTATTTT. Its protein is CASSESGTGGTDTQYF.

The chain uses TRBV11-2 and TRBJ1-3, with 10 nucleotides matching TRBD1. J was trimmed by 8 bases and V by 1 base; bases with no gene match: 2. CDR1 SGHAT and CDR2 FQNNGV come from the germline V gene. The CDR3 spans 14 residues. CDR3 in amino acids: CASSLGTGGDTIYF. The DNA for the CDR3 is TGTGCCAGCAGCTTAGGGACAGGGGGAGACACCATATATTTT.

The rearrangement joins TRBV6-2 or TRBV6-3 to TRBJ1-5; 10 nucleotides match TRBD1. The V gene end was trimmed by 0 bases and the J gene end by 4 bases; junction bases not matched to a gene: 6. The CDR3 sequence is 17 residues long. Germline lookup yields CDR1 MNHEY and CDR2 SVGEGT. This CDR3 reads CASSYSPGQGDNQPQHF. The CDR3 bases are TGTGCCAGCAGTTACTCTCCCGGACAGGGGGATAATCAGCCCCAGCATTTT.

This chain uses TRBV24-1 with TRBJ2-7; 8 positions agree with TRBD1. Germline-derived CDR1 and CDR2 are KGHDR and SFDVKD. The CDR3 extends over 14 amino acids. V trimming: 5 bases; J trimming: 7 bases; junction bases outside the gene matches: 9. The CDR3 here is CATSGVDRAGEQYF. The CDR3 DNA is TGTGCCACCAGTGGGGTGGACAGGGCTGGGGAGCAGTACTTC.

The CDR3 bases are TGCGCCAGCAGCTTGGGAGCGGAGACCCAGTACTTC. Translation gives CASSLGAETQYF. V and J are TRBV5-1 and TRBJ2-5; D ambiguous. CDR3 length equals 12 residues. The V gene lost 0 bases and the J gene lost 5 bases, with 5 bases spanning the gap. Germline V gene data show CDR1 as SGHRS and CDR2 as YFSETQ.

The rearrangement links TRBV28 to TRBJ2-5, with 9 bases identical to TRBD2. In germline, CDR1 is MDHEN, CDR2 SYDVKM. V trimming: 1 base; J trimming: 2 bases; junction bases outside the gene matches: 8. The CDR3 contains 17 residues. For the CDR3, the DNA is TGTGCCAGCAGTTTATTCTTAGGAGCGGGGGGACAAGAGACCCAGTACTTC. Translation gives CASSLFLGAGGQETQYF. Full variable domain (rest looked up from reference TRBV28 and TRBJ2-5): DVKVTQSSRYLVKRTGEKVFLECVQDMDHENMFWYRQDPGLGLRLIYFSYDVKMKEKGDIPEGYSVSREKKERFSLILESASTNQTSMYLCASSLFLGAGGQETQYFGPGTRLLVL.

The rearrangement uses TRBV13 and TRBJ2-1; D possibly corresponds to TRBD1 (6 bases). Trimming pared 5 bases from V and 2 bases from J, leaving 16 bases between. CDR3 length: 16 amino acids. Germline lookup yields CDR1 PRHDT and CDR2 FYEKMQ (reference sequence). CDR3 region: CASSPQGMRAYNEQFF. Written as DNA, the CDR3 is TGTGCCAGCAGCCCCCAGGGGATGAGGGCCTACAATGAGCAGTTCTTC.

The CDR3 spells CATSRDVDAGAYNEQFF. CDR3 nucleotide sequence: TGTGCCACCAGCAGAGATGTGGATGCGGGAGCTTACAATGAGCAGTTCTTC. This sequence joins TRBV15 and TRBJ2-1, with 7 bases that match TRBD2. The germline V gene encodes CDR1 LNHNV and CDR2 YYDKDF (reference sequence). J lost 4 bases, V lost 0 bases, and 9 bases had no gene match. The CDR3 is made up of 17 amino acids. Based on the CDR3 plus reference TRBV15 and TRBJ2-1, the full variable domain is DAMVIQNPRYQVTQFGKPVTLSCSQTLNHNVMYWYQQKSSQAPKLLFHYYDKDFNNEADTPDNFQSRRPNTSFCFLDIRSPGLGDTAMYLCATSRDVDAGAYNEQFFGPGTRLTVL.

The chain carries TRBV28 and TRBJ2-7; perhaps TRBD2 as D (6 bases). This CDR3 comprises 16 residues. The germline V gene has CDR1 MDHEN and CDR2 SYDVKM. V was shortened by 5 bases and J by 0 bases, with 17 bases between the two germline ends. The CDR3 reads CASSPRGISRSYEQYF. DNA for the CDR3: TGTGCCAGCAGTCCACGCGGGATATCACGCTCCTACGAGCAGTACTTC.